This T cell receptor beta chain was captured by sequencing in a study of glioma-infiltrating T cells after dendritic cell vaccination. Turning to the study itself: Patients received autologous tumor lysate-pulsed dendritic cell vaccination between the early 2000s and the early 2010s. Monocyte-derived dendritic cells, cultured 6 to 7 days with IL-4 and GM-CSF, were pulsed with autologous tumor lysate.

Some clones are missing from TCRdb's copy, which holds only in-frame ones; the method was immunoSEQ multiplex PCR. This table holds about 73,000 clones, over 75% found once. PBMC were collected before vaccination, two weeks after the third vaccination, and at progression. Germline loops: CDR1 SGHRS, CDR2 YFSETQ. V trimming: 3 bases; J trimming: 5 bases; junction bases outside the gene matches: 10. This CDR3 is 15 amino acids long. This chain joins TRBV5-1 and TRBJ1-1; 7 bases agree with TRBD1. The receptor was isolated from a human donor with glioblastoma. Sequencing was performed on blood, taken before dendritic cell vaccination. The DNA for the CDR3 is TGCGCCAGCAGCTCACAGGGGTATCGGGGGACTGAAGCTTTCTTT. Amino acids: CASSSQGYRGTEAFF. The variable domain in full, completed from reference TRBV5-1 and TRBJ1-1, reads KAGVTQTPRYLIKTRGQQVTLSCSPISGHRSVSWYQQTPGQGLQFLFEYFSETQRNKGNFPGRFSGRQFSNSRSEMNVSTLELGDSALYLCASSSQGYRGTEAFFGQGTRLTVV.